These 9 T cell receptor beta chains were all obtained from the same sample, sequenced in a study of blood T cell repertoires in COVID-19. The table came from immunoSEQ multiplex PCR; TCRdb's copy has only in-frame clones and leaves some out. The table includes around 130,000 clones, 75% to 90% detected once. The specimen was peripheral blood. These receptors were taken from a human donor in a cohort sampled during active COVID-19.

The CDR3 sequence: CASSLGPGNLGNTIYF. In DNA, the CDR3 is TGTGCCAGCAGCTTAGGGCCAGGGAACCTAGGAAACACCATATATTTT. The chain links TRBV7-2 to TRBJ1-3, with D tentatively TRBD1 (5 bases). CDR1 and CDR2 from the germline V gene are SGHTA and FQGNSA. Trimming left V 1 base short and J 4 bases short, with 14 bases between. The CDR3 runs 16 residues.

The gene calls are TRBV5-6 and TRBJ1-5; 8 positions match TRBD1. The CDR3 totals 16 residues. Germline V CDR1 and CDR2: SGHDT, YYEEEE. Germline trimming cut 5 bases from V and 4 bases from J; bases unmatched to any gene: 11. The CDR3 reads CASSLKQGVGNQPQHF. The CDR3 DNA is TGTGCCAGCAGTCTAAAACAGGGGGTTGGTAATCAGCCCCAGCATTTT.

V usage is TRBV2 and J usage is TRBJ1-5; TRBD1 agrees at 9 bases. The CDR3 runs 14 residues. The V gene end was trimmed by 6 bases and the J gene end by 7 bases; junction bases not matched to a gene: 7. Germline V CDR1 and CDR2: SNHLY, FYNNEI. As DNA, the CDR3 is TGTGCCAGCAGGGACAGGGGCGGGGGGCAGCCCCAGCATTTT. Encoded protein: CASRDRGGGQPQHF. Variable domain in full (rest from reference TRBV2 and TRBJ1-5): EPEVTQTPSHQVTQMGQEVILRCVPISNHLYFYWYRQILGQKVEFLVSFYNNEISEKSEIFDDQFSVERPDGSNFTLKIRSTKLEDSAMYFCASRDRGGGQPQHFGDGTRLSIL.

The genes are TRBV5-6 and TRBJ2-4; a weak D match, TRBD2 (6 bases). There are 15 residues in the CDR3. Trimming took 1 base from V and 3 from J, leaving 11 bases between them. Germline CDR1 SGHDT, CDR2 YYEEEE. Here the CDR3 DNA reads TGTGCCAGCAGCTTGCTGGCGGGGAACAAAAACATTCAGTACTTC. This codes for CASSLLAGNKNIQYF. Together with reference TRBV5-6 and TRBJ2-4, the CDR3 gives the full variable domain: DAGVTQSPTHLIKTRGQQVTLRCSPKSGHDTVSWYQQALGQGPQFIFQYYEEEERQRGNFPDRFSGHQFPNYSSELNVNALLLGDSALYLCASSLLAGNKNIQYFGAGTRLSVL.

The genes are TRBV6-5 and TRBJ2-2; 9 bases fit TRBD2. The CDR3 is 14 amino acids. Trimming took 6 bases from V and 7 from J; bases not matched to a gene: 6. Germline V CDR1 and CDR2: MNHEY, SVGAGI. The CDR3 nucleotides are TGTGCCAGCAGCACCGGGACTAGCATCGGGGAGCTGTTTTTT. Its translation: CASSTGTSIGELFF.

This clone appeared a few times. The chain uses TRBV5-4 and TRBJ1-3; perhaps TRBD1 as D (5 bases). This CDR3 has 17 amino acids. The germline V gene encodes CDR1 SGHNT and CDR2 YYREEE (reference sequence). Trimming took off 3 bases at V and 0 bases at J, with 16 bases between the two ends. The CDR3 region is CASSSGTGGISGNTIYF. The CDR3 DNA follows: TGTGCCAGCAGCTCCGGGACGGGGGGAATCTCTGGAAACACCATATATTTT.

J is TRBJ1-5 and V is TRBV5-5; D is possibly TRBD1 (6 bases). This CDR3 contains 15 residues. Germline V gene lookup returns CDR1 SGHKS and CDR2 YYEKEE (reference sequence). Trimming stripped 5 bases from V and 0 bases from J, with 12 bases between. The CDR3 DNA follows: TGTGCCAGCAGACTGGACAGTTATAGCAATCAGCCCCAGCATTTT. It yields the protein CASRLDSYSNQPQHF. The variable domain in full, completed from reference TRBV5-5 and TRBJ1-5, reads DAGVTQSPTHLIKTRGQQVTLRCSPISGHKSVSWYQQVLGQGPQFIFQYYEKEERGRGNFPDRFSARQFPNYSSELNVNALLLGDSALYLCASRLDSYSNQPQHFGDGTRLSIL.

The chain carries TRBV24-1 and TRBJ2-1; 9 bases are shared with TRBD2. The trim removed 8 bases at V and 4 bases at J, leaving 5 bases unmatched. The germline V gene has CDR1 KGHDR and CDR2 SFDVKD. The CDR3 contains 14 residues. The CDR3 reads CATKAGGAYNEQFF. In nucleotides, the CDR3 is TGTGCCACCAAGGCGGGAGGGGCATACAATGAGCAGTTCTTC.

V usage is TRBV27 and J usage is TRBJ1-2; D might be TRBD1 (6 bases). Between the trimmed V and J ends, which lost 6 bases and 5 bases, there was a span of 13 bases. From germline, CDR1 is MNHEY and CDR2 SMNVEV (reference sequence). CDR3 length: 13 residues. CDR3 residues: CASRTGGRYGYTF. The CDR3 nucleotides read TGTGCCAGCAGGACGGGGGGCCGGTATGGCTACACCTTC.